This T cell receptor beta chain originates from a study of pediatric ulcerative colitis. Colonoscopy and blood draw happened at the same time. Clones were sequenced by immunoSEQ multiplex PCR, and TCRdb holds only the in-frame ones, with some missing. The data show tens of thousands of clones, about 87% seen once. The V gene lost 2 bases and the J gene lost 3 bases, with 11 bases spanning the gap. The V gene's germline CDR1 is MNHEY and CDR2 SVGAGI. The CDR3 is made up of 14 amino acids. The chain links TRBV6-5 to TRBJ2-7; D not certain. The clonotype originates from a boy younger than 18 who was a control in a study of pediatric ulcerative colitis. The sequencing sample was made of blood. The CDR3 sequence: CASSYVARSYEQYF. The CDR3 DNA sequence: TGTGCCAGCAGTTACGTCGCGCGTAGCTACGAGCAGTACTTC.